This T cell receptor (beta chain) stems from a study of breast tumors, draining lymph nodes, adjacent tissues. There are 19 residues in the CDR3. V dropped 0 bases and J dropped 2 bases, with 20 bases sitting between them. In germline, CDR1 is SGHVS, CDR2 FNYEAQ. A single record per CDR3 protein comes from TCRdb applying MiXCR to the multiplex PCR reads. The sample yields 150,000 to 200,000 distinct CDR3 sequences, roughly 31% seen once. Overall study findings and caveats: The lymph node origin of tumor T cells was framed as consistent with a hypothesis, not demonstrated. Luminal-like breast cancer showed significantly higher tumor–nontumor repertoire similarity than basal-like. Tumors had less TCR diversity than lymph nodes, more than nontumor tissue.

A note on this clonotype: What it binds is unknown.

Breast cancer patients provided tissue from their axillary draining lymph nodes. The TCR comes from a female donor with breast cancer. Some clones in this sample may be carry-over from other donors' samples. J is TRBJ1-5 and V is TRBV7-6; D is unresolved. The sequenced material came from axillary lymph node tissue. Written as DNA, the CDR3 is TGTGCCAGCAGCTTAGCGGTGTCGAACACCGGGGAGTGCAATCAGCCCCAGCATTTT. Translated, it gives CASSLAVSNTGECNQPQHF.